This note documents a single TCR beta chain sequence. This sample is drawn from a study of blood T cell repertoires in COVID-19. Per the study methods: Reference gene primers were amplified, and this amplification served to estimate nucleated cell counts. TCRdb keeps only in-frame clones here, not all; method: immunoSEQ multiplex PCR. V and J calls and clone size are copied from that table; D and trimming were computed from the DNA. The sample has about 90,000 clones, about 91% seen once. Unmatched junction bases numbered 9, after V lost 1 base and J lost 4 bases. The CDR3 covers 16 residues. Germline lookup yields CDR1 SEHNR and CDR2 FQNEAQ (reference sequence).

The V gene is TRBV7-9, the J gene TRBJ1-2; 7 bases align to TRBD1. The source is a man between 60 and 70 years old with acute or convalescent COVID-19. The sample consisted of peripheral blood. The CDR3 is CASSLVGSGTVYGYTF. CDR3 nucleotides: TGTGCCAGCAGCTTAGTGGGATCCGGGACAGTCTATGGCTACACCTTC.